One sample yielded the 24 T cell receptor beta chains listed below, sequenced in a study of shared T cell receptors in the human thymus. The assay was immunoSEQ multiplex PCR, and TCRdb's table has in-frame clones only and misses some. This sample has about 660,000 clones, with approximately 87% found just once. These data were likewise used in another study, on human thymus T cells.

The material sequenced was thymocytes. The receptors here all came from a boy younger than two with a congenital heart defect.

This clone was counted a single time. Other DNA variants within this sample encode the same CDR3. The chain uses TRBV2 and TRBJ1-6, with 9 bases fitting TRBD1. CDR1 is SNHLY, CDR2 FYNNEI, per germline. The CDR3 runs to 16 residues. The V and J ends lost 4 bases and 9 bases, in that order; junction bases with no gene match: 10. CDR3 bases: TGTGCCAGCAGTGGTGGACAGGGGATCCCTTTTTCACCCCTCCACTTT. Translated, it gives CASSGGQGIPFSPLHF.

This clone was seen a single time. The CDR3 coding sequence is TGTGCCAGCAGTTACTCAACTAGCGTCAGCGGGGAGCTGTTTTTT. Translation: CASSYSTSVSGELFF. The chain joins TRBV6-5 to TRBJ2-2; 7 bases fit TRBD2. Unmatched junction bases numbered 5, after V lost 0 bases and J lost 7 bases. The CDR3 extends over 15 amino acids. Germline V lookup: CDR1 MNHEY, CDR2 SVGAGI.

This sequence joins TRBV28 and TRBJ2-5; 9 nucleotides line up with TRBD1. The CDR3 totals 17 residues. Germline V gene sequence: CDR1 MDHEN, CDR2 SYDVKM. The V segment lost 1 base and the J segment 5 bases; nucleotides outside the gene matches: 11. The CDR3 loop reads CASSLYGDRVRGETQYF. The CDR3 DNA is TGTGCCAGCAGTTTATACGGGGACAGGGTGCGTGGGGAGACCCAGTACTTC.

This chain links TRBV30 with TRBJ1-1, with TRBD1 matching over 8 bases. Germline V gene lookup returns CDR1 GTSNPN and CDR2 SVGIG (reference sequence). CDR3 length: 13 residues. The V gene end was trimmed by 8 bases and the J gene end by 8 bases; junction bases not matched to a gene: 13. CDR3 sequence reads: CATLGQGRFEAFF. In DNA form, the CDR3 reads TGTGCCACCCTTGGACAGGGTAGGTTCGAAGCTTTCTTT. Full variable domain (outside the CDR3, taken from reference TRBV30 and TRBJ1-1): SQTIHQWPATLVQPVGSPLSLECTVEGTSNPNLYWYRQAAGRGLQLLFYSVGIGQISSEVPQNLSASRPQDRQFILSSKKLLLSDSGFYLCATLGQGRFEAFFGQGTRLTVV.

The chain recombines TRBV19 with TRBJ1-1; D is possibly TRBD1 (5 bases). V gave up 10 bases and J gave up 7 bases, with 10 bases separating them. CDR3 length: 10 amino acids. Germline V gives CDR1 LNHDA, CDR2 SQIVND (reference sequence). CDR3 DNA: TGTGCCACTCGACAGCATGAAGCTTTCTTT. This translates into CATRQHEAFF. The whole variable domain, filled in from reference TRBV19 and TRBJ1-1, reads DGGITQSPKYLFRKEGQNVTLSCEQNLNHDAMYWYRQDPGQGLRLIYYSQIVNDFQKGDIAEGYSVSREKKESFPLTVTSAQKNPTAFYLCATRQHEAFFGQGTRLTVV.

The genes are TRBV28 and TRBJ2-5; D is possibly TRBD2 (6 bases). Germline-derived CDR1 and CDR2 are MDHEN and SYDVKM. CDR3 length: 17 residues. Trimming removed 5 bases at V and 6 bases at J, with 25 bases between. In DNA form, the CDR3 reads TGTGCCAGCAGTCCCCCCCTTCTCGGCGGGGAGTGGCAGACCCAGTACTTC. Amino acids: CASSPPLLGGEWQTQYF. Variable domain in full (rest from reference TRBV28 and TRBJ2-5): DVKVTQSSRYLVKRTGEKVFLECVQDMDHENMFWYRQDPGLGLRLIYFSYDVKMKEKGDIPEGYSVSREKKERFSLILESASTNQTSMYLCASSPPLLGGEWQTQYFGPGTRLLVL.

There are a few counts of this clone. The chain joins TRBV2 to TRBJ2-6; tentatively, D is TRBD1 (6 bases). The CDR3 extends over 20 amino acids. V lost 1 base, J lost 2 bases, and 21 bases lay in between. Germline CDR1 is SNHLY and CDR2 is FYNNEI. The CDR3 spells CASSEGNLSPYRAGANVLTF. The CDR3, as DNA: TGTGCCAGCAGTGAAGGGAACCTGTCGCCTTACAGGGCTGGGGCCAACGTCCTGACTTTC.

This clone was observed a handful of times. V usage is TRBV28 and J usage is TRBJ2-7; a possible D gene is TRBD2 (6 bases). The CDR3 totals 11 residues. V was cut by 7 bases and J by 7 bases, with 11 bases left in between. Germline V gene lookup returns CDR1 MDHEN and CDR2 SYDVKM. The CDR3 DNA sequence: TGTGCCAGCACCCCTGGGGGGGAGCAGTACTTC. This translates into CASTPGGEQYF.

The chain uses TRBV19 and TRBJ1-5; TRBD1 aligns across 7 bases. V gave up 6 bases and J gave up 7 bases; unmatched junction bases: 9. The CDR3 runs 14 residues. Germline V gives CDR1 LNHDA, CDR2 SQIVND (reference sequence). CDR3 bases: TGTGCCAGTAGGGGGACAGAATCATCCCAGCCCCAGCATTTT. Residues: CASRGTESSQPQHF.

J is TRBJ2-7 and V is TRBV6-1; D is possibly TRBD2 (6 bases). The CDR3 runs to 14 residues. V lost 6 bases, J lost 7 bases, and 19 bases lay in between. Germline-derived CDR1 and CDR2 are MNHNS and SASEGT. As DNA, the CDR3 is TGTGCCAGCAGCAATAGCGGAGTCTCCTGGGAGCAGTACTTC. Protein: CASSNSGVSWEQYF.

The genes are TRBV4-3 and TRBJ2-2; TRBD1 matches at 10 bases. Germline lookup yields CDR1 LGHNA and CDR2 YSLEER. The J segment lost 3 bases and the V segment lost 1 base, leaving 2 bases of the junction unmatched. The CDR3 covers 16 residues. CDR3 loop: CASSQVGQGDTGELFF. The CDR3, as DNA: TGCGCCAGCAGCCAAGTAGGACAGGGGGACACCGGGGAGCTGTTTTTT.

The chain carries TRBV15 and TRBJ2-7; no clear D. The CDR3 is 15 residues long. Germline V gives CDR1 LNHNV, CDR2 YYDKDF (reference sequence). V lost 0 bases and J lost 2, with 11 bases in between. The CDR3 protein is CATSRDYGVTYEQYF. Written as DNA, the CDR3 is TGTGCCACCAGCAGAGATTACGGTGTTACCTACGAGCAGTACTTC. The full variable domain, rest sourced from reference TRBV15 and TRBJ2-7, is DAMVIQNPRYQVTQFGKPVTLSCSQTLNHNVMYWYQQKSSQAPKLLFHYYDKDFNNEADTPDNFQSRRPNTSFCFLDIRSPGLGDTAMYLCATSRDYGVTYEQYFGPGTRLTVT.

The chain uses TRBV5-6 and TRBJ1-5; 7 nucleotides line up with TRBD1. CDR1 and CDR2 from the germline V gene are SGHDT and YYEEEE. This CDR3 has 17 amino acids. Trimming at V came to 0 bases and at J to 9 bases, leaving 15 bases not matched to a gene. The CDR3 DNA reads as TGTGCCAGCAGCTTGGCCAATCTCGAGGGGGCATGGGGGCCCCAGCATTTT. This codes for CASSLANLEGAWGPQHF.

The genes are TRBV12-5 and TRBJ1-1; TRBD1 is a possible D gene (6 bases). The V gene's germline CDR1 is LGHNT and CDR2 FRNRAP. Trimming removed 3 bases from V and 4 bases from J, with 6 bases in between. This CDR3 region has 12 residues. The CDR3 sequence is CASGLQGTEAFF. CDR3 in DNA: TGTGCTAGTGGTTTACAGGGCACTGAAGCTTTCTTT.

The rearrangement links TRBV28 to TRBJ1-5, with D unclear. Germline V gene data show CDR1 as MDHEN and CDR2 as SYDVKM. The CDR3 covers 16 residues. Trimming stripped 2 bases from V and 0 bases from J, with 11 bases between. CDR3 DNA: TGTGCCAGCAGTTTAGCGCAAACGCATAGCAATCAGCCCCAGCATTTT. This sequence encodes CASSLAQTHSNQPQHF.

V is TRBV10-3 and J is TRBJ2-7; 8 bases line up with TRBD1. V lost 4 bases to trimming and J lost 7 bases; unmatched junction nucleotides: 15. The CDR3 contains 16 residues. Germline V gene data show CDR1 as ENHRY and CDR2 as SYGVKD. This CDR3 is CAISVGPGTGGLEQYF. CDR3 sequence (DNA): TGTGCCATCAGTGTGGGACCCGGGACAGGAGGTTTGGAGCAGTACTTC.

The CDR3 DNA reads as TGTGCCAGCAGCTTCCCCTACGGCCCAGGGGCGAACACCGGGGAGCTGTTTTTT. It yields the protein CASSFPYGPGANTGELFF. This chain links TRBV11-2 with TRBJ2-2; tentative D call: TRBD1 (6 bases). V lost 3 bases and J lost 0, with 17 bases in between. Germline values: CDR1 SGHAT, CDR2 FQNNGV. This CDR3 is 18 amino acids long.

This rearrangement joins TRBV28 to TRBJ1-5; D is possibly TRBD1 (5 bases). V was clipped by 5 bases and J by 9 bases, with 8 bases between them. Germline CDR1 and CDR2: MDHEN and SYDVKM. CDR3 length: 11 amino acids. In DNA, the CDR3 is TGTGCCAGCAGTCCGGGGGGGCCCCAGCATTTT. Translation: CASSPGGPQHF.

The J gene is TRBJ2-7, the V gene TRBV6-5; TRBD2 agrees at 12 bases. This CDR3 spans 15 amino acids. The germline V gene encodes CDR1 MNHEY and CDR2 SVGAGI. V lost 4 bases to trimming and J lost 6 bases; unmatched junction nucleotides: 7. CDR3 DNA: TGTGCCAGCAGTTCCCTGACTAGCGGGAGTCGCGAGCAGTACTTC. As protein: CASSSLTSGSREQYF.

V and J are TRBV30 and TRBJ1-1, with D possibly being TRBD1 (5 bases). The CDR3 totals 14 residues. The V gene's germline CDR1 is GTSNPN and CDR2 SVGIG (reference sequence). The CDR3 sequence is CGGIKGRAWAEAFF. The CDR3 DNA reads TGTGGGGGTATTAAGGGCAGGGCCTGGGCTGAAGCTTTCTTT. The entire variable domain, with the rest obtained from reference TRBV30 and TRBJ1-1, is as follows: SQTIHQWPATLVQPVGSPLSLECTVEGTSNPNLYWYRQAAGRGLQLLFYSVGIGQISSEVPQNLSASRPQDRQFILSSKKLLLSDSGFYLCGGIKGRAWAEAFFGQGTRLTVV.

This chain uses TRBV4-3 with TRBJ2-7, with D possibly TRBD2 on 5 matching bases. V was cut by 3 bases and J by 0 bases, with 12 bases left in between. The CDR3 is 15 residues long. Germline V gene data show CDR1 as LGHNA and CDR2 as YSLEER. The CDR3 reads CASSQYPRGSYEQYF. The CDR3, as DNA: TGCGCCAGCAGCCAGTATCCCCGGGGCTCCTACGAGCAGTACTTC.

This sequence joins TRBV15 and TRBJ1-1; D gene uncertain. The V and J ends lost 0 bases and 1 base respectively, with 12 bases between them. The germline gives CDR1 LNHNV, CDR2 YYDKDF (reference sequence). CDR3 size: 16 residues. The CDR3 DNA reads as TGTGCCACCAGCAGAGACTACGGCGGTTGGAACACTGAAGCTTTCTTT. Residues: CATSRDYGGWNTEAFF.

V gene TRBV5-1 combines with J gene TRBJ2-2; 9 positions agree with TRBD1. Losses at the gene ends were 4 bases for V and 0 bases for J; bases not matched to a gene: 10. The CDR3 has 18 amino acids. CDR1 is SGHRS, CDR2 YFSETQ, per germline. Here the CDR3 DNA reads TGCGCCAGCAGCCCCCCCCCTGACAGGGGGTCGAACACCGGGGAGCTGTTTTTT. Its protein product is CASSPPPDRGSNTGELFF.

The chain combines TRBV7-9 with TRBJ1-6; TRBD1 aligns across 7 bases. Trimming at V came to 4 bases and at J to 6 bases, leaving 9 bases not matched to a gene. Germline V lookup: CDR1 SEHNR, CDR2 FQNEAQ (reference sequence). The CDR3 extends over 16 amino acids. The CDR3 sequence: CASSSDRERSNSPLHF. CDR3 sequence (DNA): TGTGCCAGCAGCTCCGACAGGGAAAGGTCTAATTCACCCCTCCACTTT.